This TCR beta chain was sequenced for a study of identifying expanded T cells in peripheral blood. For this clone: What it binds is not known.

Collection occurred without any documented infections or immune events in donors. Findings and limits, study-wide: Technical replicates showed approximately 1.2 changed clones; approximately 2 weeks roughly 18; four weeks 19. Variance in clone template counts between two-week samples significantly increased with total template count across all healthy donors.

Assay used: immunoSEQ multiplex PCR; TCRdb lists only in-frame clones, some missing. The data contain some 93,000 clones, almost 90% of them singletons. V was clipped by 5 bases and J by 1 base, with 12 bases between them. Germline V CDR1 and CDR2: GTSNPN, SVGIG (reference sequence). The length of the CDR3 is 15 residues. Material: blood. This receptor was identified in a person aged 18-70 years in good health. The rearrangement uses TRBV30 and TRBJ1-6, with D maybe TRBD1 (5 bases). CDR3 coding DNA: TGTGCCTGGGCCTCAGGGATATCCTATAATTCACCCCTCCACTTT. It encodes CAWASGISYNSPLHF.